This T cell receptor beta chain was sequenced in a study of CD8 T cells in Susac syndrome. Between the trimmed V and J ends, which lost 3 bases and 1 base, there was a span of 5 bases. Per the germline V gene, CDR1 is SNHLY and CDR2 is FYNNEI. The length of the CDR3 is 13 residues. With random hexamers, about 0.45 to 1 ug RNA was reverse transcribed. Amplification of TCR beta CDR3 was carried out by immunoSEQ multiplex PCR, which covered 54 Vbeta and 13 Jbeta segments. In TCRdb, the immunoSEQ multiplex PCR reads were re-called with MiXCR into one record per CDR3 protein. Of some 95,000 distinct CDR3 sequences listed, approximately 92% are singletons.

The sample was CD8+ T cells from PBMCs. This TCR came from a human donor in good health. The gene calls are TRBV2 and TRBJ2-3; no firm D call. The CDR3 spells CASSDMGTDTQYF. The CDR3 DNA follows: TGTGCCAGCAGTGATATGGGCACAGATACGCAGTATTTT.